The 23 T cell receptor beta chains presented below share a single source sample, sequenced in a study of identical twins. MiXCR was run by TCRdb on the 5' RACE reads, yielding one entry per CDR3 protein. The sample shows some 790,000 distinct CDR3 sequences, 15% to 20% of them seen only once. These data are also associated with another study on T cells expressing NK-cell markers.

What was sequenced was PBMCs. The source is a woman younger than 35 in good health.

This clonotype has a handful of counts. CDR3 sequence reads: CASSYVGQGYTF. The CDR3 nucleotides are TGTGCCAGCAGTTATGTCGGACAGGGCTACACCTTC. J is TRBJ1-2 and V is TRBV6-5; possible D gene TRBD1, 6 bases. The CDR3 consists of 12 residues. The V end was cut by 3 bases, the J end by 8 bases, with 10 bases between. Germline loops: CDR1 MNHEY, CDR2 SVGAGI.

A few counts support this clonotype. V gene TRBV11-3 combines with J gene TRBJ2-1; 12 bases align to TRBD2. V shed 7 bases and J 6 bases; nucleotides not matched to a gene: 4. Germline CDR1 reads SGHNT; CDR2 reads YENEEA. The CDR3 spans 14 residues. In DNA form, the CDR3 reads TGTGCCAGCACACTAGCGGGGGGCCCCAATGAGCAGTTCTTC. This codes for CASTLAGGPNEQFF. Based on the CDR3 plus reference TRBV11-3 and TRBJ2-1, the full variable domain is EAGVVQSPRYKIIEKKQPVAFWCNPISGHNTLYWYLQNLGQGPELLIRYENEEAVDDSQLPKDRFSAERLKGVDSTLKIQPAELGDSAVYLCASTLAGGPNEQFFGPGTRLTVL.

The rearrangement joins TRBV12-3 or TRBV12-4 to TRBJ2-1; unclear D gene. The CDR3 covers 14 residues. The germline V and J ends were trimmed by 1 base and 2 bases, with 6 bases remaining between them. The CDR3 nucleotides read TGTGCCAGCAGTTTAGTCCAGCCCTACAATGAGCAGTTCTTC. Its translation: CASSLVQPYNEQFF.

The chain recombines TRBV29-1 with TRBJ2-1; D gene unclear. Trimming stripped 6 bases from V and 4 bases from J, with 13 bases between. Germline CDR1 SQVTM, CDR2 ANQGSEA. The CDR3 consists of 13 residues. The CDR3 loop is CSVLWRKYNEQFF. CDR3 sequence (DNA): TGCAGCGTCCTTTGGCGGAAATACAATGAGCAGTTCTTC.

The gene calls are TRBV11-2 and TRBJ2-7, with 9 bases lining up with TRBD1. The ends lost 4 bases at V and 4 bases at J; junction bases unmatched: 8. The germline gives CDR1 SGHAT, CDR2 FQNNGV. CDR3 length: 15 amino acids. The CDR3 spells CASSSGFGQGYEQYF. In DNA, the CDR3 is TGTGCCAGCAGCTCAGGATTCGGACAGGGGTACGAGCAGTACTTC. The complete variable domain, with remaining parts taken from reference TRBV11-2 and TRBJ2-7, reads EAGVAQSPRYKIIEKRQSVAFWCNPISGHATLYWYQQILGQGPKLLIQFQNNGVVDDSQLPKDRFSAERLKGVDSTLKIQPAKLEDSAVYLCASSSGFGQGYEQYFGPGTRLTVT.

The V gene is TRBV19, the J gene TRBJ1-1; D possibly corresponds to TRBD1 (5 bases). Germline loops: CDR1 LNHDA, CDR2 SQIVND (reference sequence). This CDR3 is built from 15 residues. Trimming pared 1 base from V and 4 bases from J, leaving 13 bases between. Written as DNA, the CDR3 is TGTGCCAGTAGTATAGGGCAGGGAAGGAGCACTGAAGCTTTCTTT. Translated, it gives CASSIGQGRSTEAFF.

V is TRBV5-5 and J is TRBJ1-5; 7 positions match TRBD1. The germline CDR1 and CDR2 sequences are SGHKS and YYEKEE (reference sequence). After removal of 4 bases from V and 3 bases from J, the junction contained 10 bases not matched to a gene. This CDR3 comprises 16 residues. The DNA of the CDR3 is TGTGCCAGCAGCCCCTCAGACAGGGCGGCCAATCAGCCCCAGCATTTT. Amino acids: CASSPSDRAANQPQHF.

This clonotype was seen a few times. CDR3 region: CSAGSGGGNEQYF. The CDR3 nucleotides are TGCAGCGCTGGAAGCGGGGGCGGAAACGAGCAGTACTTC. This chain uses TRBV29-1 with TRBJ2-7; 8 nucleotides align to TRBD2. The CDR3 has 13 amino acids. Looked up from germline, CDR1 is SQVTM and CDR2 is ANQGSEA. V trimming: 7 bases; J trimming: 5 bases; junction bases outside the gene matches: 10.

The rearrangement links TRBV9 to TRBJ2-1, with D perhaps matching TRBD2 (5 bases). Between the trimmed V and J ends, which lost 0 bases and 4 bases, there was a span of 11 bases. The CDR3 is 15 amino acids. Germline CDR1 and CDR2: SGDLS and YYNGEE. CDR3 loop: CASSVEGSAYNEQFF. The CDR3 nucleotides are TGTGCCAGCAGCGTAGAAGGTAGCGCATACAATGAGCAGTTCTTC.

The J gene is TRBJ2-1, the V gene TRBV5-5; D gene ambiguous. The germline gives CDR1 SGHKS, CDR2 YYEKEE (reference sequence). The CDR3 spans 15 residues. Trimming removed 6 bases from V and 10 bases from J, with 23 bases in between. CDR3 in amino acids: CASTFETTPGSEQFF. The CDR3 DNA reads as TGTGCCAGCACTTTCGAGACGACTCCCGGATCAGAGCAGTTCTTC.

There are a few counts of this clonotype. The CDR3: CASSQRGQGAIGAFF. The CDR3 bases are TGTGCCAGCAGCCAAAGAGGACAGGGGGCGATTGGGGCTTTCTTT. The V and J genes are TRBV14 and TRBJ1-1; TRBD1 aligns across 11 bases. Germline V gene lookup returns CDR1 SGHDN and CDR2 FVKESK. Trimming cost V 2 bases and J 11 bases; bases outside gene matches: 10. The CDR3 contains 15 residues.

This clonotype was seen only a few times. The V and J genes are TRBV18 and TRBJ2-6; no clear D gene. Germline lookup yields CDR1 KGHSH and CDR2 LQKENI. This CDR3 has 18 residues. V dropped 2 bases and J dropped 0 bases, with 14 bases sitting between them. CDR3 nucleotides: TGTGCCAGCTCACCAACGGGCAGACCCCCCTCTGGGGCCAACGTCCTGACTTTC. This encodes CASSPTGRPPSGANVLTF.

The CDR3 loop reads CASSQEGLLAETQYF. Written as DNA, the CDR3 is TGCGCCAGCAGCCAAGAAGGCCTATTGGCGGAGACCCAGTACTTC. The chain recombines TRBV4-3 with TRBJ2-5; D remains unclear. The CDR3 loop spans 15 amino acids. The V and J ends lost 0 bases and 5 bases respectively, with 13 bases between them. The V gene's germline CDR1 is LGHNA and CDR2 YSLEER.

The genes are TRBV20-1 and TRBJ2-7; TRBD1 is a possible D gene (5 bases). Germline CDR1 DFQATT, CDR2 SNEGSKA (reference sequence). V shed 4 bases and J shed 7 bases, with 11 bases lying between them. The CDR3 spans 11 residues. The CDR3 here is CSAIIQGEQYF. DNA of the CDR3: TGCAGTGCTATTATTCAGGGAGAGCAGTACTTC.

In this sample, this clonotype turned up a few times. V is TRBV18 and J is TRBJ1-1; TRBD1 agrees at 11 bases. The CDR3 runs to 15 residues. CDR1 and CDR2 (germline): KGHSH, LQKENI. Unmatched junction bases numbered 3, after V lost 6 bases and J lost 0 bases. The CDR3 DNA sequence: TGTGCCAGCTCCGGACAGGGGGCAATGAACACTGAAGCTTTCTTT. Its protein product is CASSGQGAMNTEAFF.

V and J are TRBV5-1 and TRBJ1-2; 7 bases fit TRBD1. There are 13 residues in the CDR3. Germline values: CDR1 SGHRS, CDR2 YFSETQ. J gave up 9 bases and V 4 bases, and 9 bases lay outside the gene matches. CDR3 DNA sequence: TGCGCCAGCAGCGGGACGACAGGGAACCGCTACACCTTC. It specifies CASSGTTGNRYTF.

J is TRBJ2-3 and V is TRBV5-6; 7 positions match TRBD1. V shed 5 bases and J 4 bases; nucleotides not matched to a gene: 10. The V gene's germline CDR1 is SGHDT and CDR2 YYEEEE. The CDR3 runs 15 residues. The CDR3 is CASSSIRGLPDTQYF. The CDR3 region has the DNA TGTGCCAGCAGTTCTATTAGGGGGCTACCAGATACGCAGTATTTT.

The table lists this clonotype with a few counts. This chain uses TRBV19 with TRBJ2-1; either TRBD1 or TRBD2 may supply D (5 bases each). CDR1 and CDR2 (germline): LNHDA, SQIVND (reference sequence). This CDR3 region has 13 residues. The V end lost 8 bases, the J end lost 12 bases, and 20 bases lay between the germline ends. CDR3 nucleotides: TGTGCCAGTTCCACGGGAAGGGGAAGAGGGCAGTTCTTC. Translation gives CASSTGRGRGQFF. Combining the CDR3 with reference TRBV19 and TRBJ2-1 gives the whole variable domain DGGITQSPKYLFRKEGQNVTLSCEQNLNHDAMYWYRQDPGQGLRLIYYSQIVNDFQKGDIAEGYSVSREKKESFPLTVTSAQKNPTAFYLCASSTGRGRGQFFGPGTRLTVL.

V gene TRBV21-1 combines with J gene TRBJ2-4. TRBV21-1 is described as a pseudogene. This CDR3 comprises 16 residues. CDR3 coding DNA: TGTGCCAGCACCTCGCAGCAGCCGAGGGCCAAAAACATTCAGTACTTC. This translates into CASTSQQPRAKNIQYF.

The V gene is TRBV29-1, the J gene TRBJ1-1, with 8 bases aligning to TRBD1. After removal of 5 bases from V and 11 bases from J, the junction contained 13 bases not matched to a gene. The CDR3 is made up of 13 amino acids. CDR1 is SQVTM, CDR2 ANQGSEA, per germline. CDR3 nucleotide sequence: TGCAGCGTTCCCACAGGGGGTAGTGGGATGGCTTTCTTT. Translating gives CSVPTGGSGMAFF.

In its sample, this clonotype was seen a few times. CDR3 nucleotide sequence: TGTGCTAGTGGCTTCCCCTACGAGCAGTACTTC. Its translation: CASGFPYEQYF. The chain employs TRBV12-5 and TRBJ2-7; D unresolved. In germline, CDR1 is LGHNT, CDR2 FRNRAP. V lost 6 bases to trimming and J lost 2 bases, with 5 bases between them. The CDR3 covers 11 residues. Filled out from reference TRBV12-5 and TRBJ2-7, the complete variable domain reads DARVTQTPRHKVTEMGQEVTMRCQPILGHNTVFWYRQTMMQGLELLAYFRNRAPLDDSGMPKDRFSAEMPDATLATLKIQPSEPRDSAVYFCASGFPYEQYFGPGTRLTVT.

This clonotype was counted between two and nine times. The rearrangement joins TRBV24-1 to TRBJ2-1; possible D gene TRBD1, 5 bases. Trimming left V 4 bases short and J 3 bases short, with 9 bases between. The CDR3 sequence is 14 residues long. CDR1 KGHDR and CDR2 SFDVKD come from the germline V gene. CDR3 in amino acids: CATSDADSYNEQFF. The DNA of the CDR3 is TGTGCCACCAGTGACGCTGACAGCTACAATGAGCAGTTCTTC.

This clonotype was detected only a few times. The chain has TRBV5-6 and TRBJ2-1, with D uncertain. The CDR3 is made up of 11 amino acids. V shed 5 bases and J shed 8 bases, with 8 bases lying between them. The V gene's germline CDR1 is SGHDT and CDR2 YYEEEE. This CDR3 reads CASRRYDEQFF. The CDR3 region has the DNA TGTGCCAGCAGGCGATACGATGAGCAGTTCTTC.